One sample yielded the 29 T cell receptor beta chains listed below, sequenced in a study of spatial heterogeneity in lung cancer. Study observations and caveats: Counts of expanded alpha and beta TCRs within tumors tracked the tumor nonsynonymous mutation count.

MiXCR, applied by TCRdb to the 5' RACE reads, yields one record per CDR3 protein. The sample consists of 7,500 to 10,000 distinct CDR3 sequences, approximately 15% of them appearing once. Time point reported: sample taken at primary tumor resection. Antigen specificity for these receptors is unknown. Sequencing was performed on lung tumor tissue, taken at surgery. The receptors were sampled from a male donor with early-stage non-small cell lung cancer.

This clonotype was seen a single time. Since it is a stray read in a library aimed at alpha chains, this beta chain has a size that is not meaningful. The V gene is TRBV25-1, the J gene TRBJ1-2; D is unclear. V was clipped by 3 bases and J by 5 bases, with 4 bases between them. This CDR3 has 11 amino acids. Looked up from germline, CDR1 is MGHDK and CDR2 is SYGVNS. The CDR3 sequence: CASSDAYGYTF. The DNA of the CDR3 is TGTGCCAGCAGTGACGCGTATGGCTACACCTTC.

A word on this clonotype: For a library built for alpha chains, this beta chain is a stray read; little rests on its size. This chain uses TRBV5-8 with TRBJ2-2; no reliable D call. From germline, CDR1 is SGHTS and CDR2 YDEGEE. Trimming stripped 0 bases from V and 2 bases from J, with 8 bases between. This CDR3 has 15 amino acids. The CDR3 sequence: CASSLGHLNTGELFF. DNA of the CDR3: TGTGCCAGCAGCTTGGGGCACCTTAACACCGGGGAGCTGTTTTTT.

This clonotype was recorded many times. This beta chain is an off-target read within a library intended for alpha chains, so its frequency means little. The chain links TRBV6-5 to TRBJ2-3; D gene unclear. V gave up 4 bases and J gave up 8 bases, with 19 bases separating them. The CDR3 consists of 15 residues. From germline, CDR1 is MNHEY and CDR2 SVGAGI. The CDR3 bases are TGTGCCAGCAGTTCCCTAGGACCCTCGACGGTTACGCAGTATTTT. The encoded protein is CASSSLGPSTVTQYF.

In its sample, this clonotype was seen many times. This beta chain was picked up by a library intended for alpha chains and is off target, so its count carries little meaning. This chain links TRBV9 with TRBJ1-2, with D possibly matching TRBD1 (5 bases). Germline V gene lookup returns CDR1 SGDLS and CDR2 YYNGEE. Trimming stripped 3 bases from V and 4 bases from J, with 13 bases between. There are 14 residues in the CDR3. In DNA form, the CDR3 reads TGTGCCAGCAGCGCCCGATTTGGGGGCTATGGCTACACCTTC. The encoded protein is CASSARFGGYGYTF.

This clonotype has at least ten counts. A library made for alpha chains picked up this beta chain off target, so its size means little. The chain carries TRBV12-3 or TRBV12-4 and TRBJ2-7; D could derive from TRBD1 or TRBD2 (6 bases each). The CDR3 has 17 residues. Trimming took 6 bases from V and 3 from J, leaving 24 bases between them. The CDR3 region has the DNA TGTGCCAGCAGCGCCGGCAGGGGAGGAGGGGCCGACTACGAGCAGTACTTC. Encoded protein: CASSAGRGGGADYEQYF.

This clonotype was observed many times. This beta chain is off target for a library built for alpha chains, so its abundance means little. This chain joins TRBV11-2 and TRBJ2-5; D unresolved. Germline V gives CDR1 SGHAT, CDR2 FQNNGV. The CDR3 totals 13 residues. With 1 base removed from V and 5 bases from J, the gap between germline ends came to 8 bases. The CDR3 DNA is TGTGCCAGCAGCTTAGGACCGACTGAGACCCAGTACTTC. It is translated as CASSLGPTETQYF.

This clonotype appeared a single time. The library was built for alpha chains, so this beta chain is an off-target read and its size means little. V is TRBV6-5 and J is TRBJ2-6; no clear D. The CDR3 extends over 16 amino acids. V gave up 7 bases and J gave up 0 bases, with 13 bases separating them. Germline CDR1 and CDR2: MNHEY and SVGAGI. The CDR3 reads CASIKLKSSGANVLTF. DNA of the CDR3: TGTGCCAGCATCAAGTTAAAGTCCTCTGGGGCCAACGTCCTGACTTTC.

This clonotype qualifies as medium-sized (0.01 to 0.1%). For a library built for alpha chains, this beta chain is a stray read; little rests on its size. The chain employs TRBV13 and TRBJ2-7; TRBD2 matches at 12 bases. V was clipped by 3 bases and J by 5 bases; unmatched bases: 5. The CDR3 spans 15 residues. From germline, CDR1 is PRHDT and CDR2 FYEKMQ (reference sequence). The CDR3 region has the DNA TGTGCCAGCAGCTTCCGACTAGCGGGAGCCGACGAGCAGTACTTC. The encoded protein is CASSFRLAGADEQYF. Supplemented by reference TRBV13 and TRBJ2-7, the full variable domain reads AAGVIQSPRHLIKEKRETATLKCYPIPRHDTVYWYQQGPGQDPQFLISFYEKMQSDKGSIPDRFSAQQFSDYHSELNMSSLELGDSALYFCASSFRLAGADEQYFGPGTRLTVT.

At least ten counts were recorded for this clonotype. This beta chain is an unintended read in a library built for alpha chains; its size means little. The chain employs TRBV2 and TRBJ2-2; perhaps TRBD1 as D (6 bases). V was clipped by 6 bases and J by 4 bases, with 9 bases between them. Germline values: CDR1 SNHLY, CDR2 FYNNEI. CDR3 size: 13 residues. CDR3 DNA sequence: TGTGCCAGCAGCGAGGACAGCACCGGGGAGCTGTTTTTT. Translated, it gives CASSEDSTGELFF.

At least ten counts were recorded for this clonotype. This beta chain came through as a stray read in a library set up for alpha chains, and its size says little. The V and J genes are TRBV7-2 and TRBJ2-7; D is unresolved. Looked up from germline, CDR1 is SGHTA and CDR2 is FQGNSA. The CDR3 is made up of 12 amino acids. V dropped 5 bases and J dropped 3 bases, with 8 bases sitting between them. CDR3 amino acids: CASSHLGYEQYF. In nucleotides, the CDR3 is TGTGCCAGCAGCCATTTGGGCTACGAGCAGTACTTC.

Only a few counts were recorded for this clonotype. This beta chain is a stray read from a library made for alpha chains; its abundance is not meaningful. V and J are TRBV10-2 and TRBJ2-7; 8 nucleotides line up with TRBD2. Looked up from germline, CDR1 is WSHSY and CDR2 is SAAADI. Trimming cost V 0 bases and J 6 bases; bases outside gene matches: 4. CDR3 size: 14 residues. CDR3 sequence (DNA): TGCGCCAGCAGTGAGTCGGGGACTAGAGGCGAGCAGTACTTC. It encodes CASSESGTRGEQYF.

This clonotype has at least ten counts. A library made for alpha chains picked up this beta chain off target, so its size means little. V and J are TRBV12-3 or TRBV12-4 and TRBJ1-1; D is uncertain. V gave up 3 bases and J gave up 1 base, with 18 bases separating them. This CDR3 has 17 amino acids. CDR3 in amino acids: CASSFQTLRTKNTEAFF. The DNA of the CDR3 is TGTGCCAGCAGTTTTCAAACTCTTCGGACGAAGAACACTGAAGCTTTCTTT.

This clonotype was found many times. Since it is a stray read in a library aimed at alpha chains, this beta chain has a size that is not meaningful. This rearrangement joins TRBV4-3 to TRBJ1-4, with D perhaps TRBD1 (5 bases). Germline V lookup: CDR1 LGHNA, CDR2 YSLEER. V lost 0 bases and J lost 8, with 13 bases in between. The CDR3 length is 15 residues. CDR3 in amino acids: CASSQDRGDREKLFF. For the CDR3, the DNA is TGCGCCAGCAGCCAAGATCGGGGGGATCGGGAAAAACTGTTTTTT.

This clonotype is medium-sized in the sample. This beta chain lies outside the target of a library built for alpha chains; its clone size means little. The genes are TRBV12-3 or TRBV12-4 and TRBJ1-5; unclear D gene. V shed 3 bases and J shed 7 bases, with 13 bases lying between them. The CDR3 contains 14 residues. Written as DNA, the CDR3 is TGTGCCAGCAGTTTTACAGTGGCGTCGCAGCCCCAGCATTTT. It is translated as CASSFTVASQPQHF.

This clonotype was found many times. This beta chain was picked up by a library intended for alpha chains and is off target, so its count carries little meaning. The DNA for the CDR3 is TGTGCCAGCATCAGTTTAACCGGGGAGCTGTTTTTT. This translates into CASISLTGELFF. The chain employs TRBV6-1 and TRBJ2-2, with unresolved D. The ends were cut back, 7 bases at V and 5 bases at J, with 8 bases in the middle. Per germline, CDR1 MNHNS and CDR2 SASEGT. CDR3 length: 12 amino acids.

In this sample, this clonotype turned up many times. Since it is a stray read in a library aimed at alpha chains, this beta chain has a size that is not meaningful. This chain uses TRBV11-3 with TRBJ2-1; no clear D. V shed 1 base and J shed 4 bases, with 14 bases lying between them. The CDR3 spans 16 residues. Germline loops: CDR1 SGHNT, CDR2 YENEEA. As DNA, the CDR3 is TGTGCCAGCAGCTTAGGTGATGACACGGATTACAATGAGCAGTTCTTC. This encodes CASSLGDDTDYNEQFF.

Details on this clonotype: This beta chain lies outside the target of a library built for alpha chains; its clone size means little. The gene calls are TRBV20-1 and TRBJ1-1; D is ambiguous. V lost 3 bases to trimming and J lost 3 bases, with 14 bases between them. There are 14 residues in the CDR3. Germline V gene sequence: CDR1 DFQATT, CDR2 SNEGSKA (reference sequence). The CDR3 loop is CSASEGRWHTEAFF. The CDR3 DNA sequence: TGCAGTGCTAGCGAGGGAAGGTGGCACACTGAAGCTTTCTTT.

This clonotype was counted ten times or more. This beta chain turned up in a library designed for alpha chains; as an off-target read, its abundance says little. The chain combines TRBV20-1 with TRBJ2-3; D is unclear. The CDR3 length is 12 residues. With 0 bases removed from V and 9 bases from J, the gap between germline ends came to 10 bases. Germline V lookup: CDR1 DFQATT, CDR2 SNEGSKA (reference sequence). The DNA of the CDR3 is TGCAGTGCTAGAGATCCACAGAGCACGCAGTATTTT. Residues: CSARDPQSTQYF.

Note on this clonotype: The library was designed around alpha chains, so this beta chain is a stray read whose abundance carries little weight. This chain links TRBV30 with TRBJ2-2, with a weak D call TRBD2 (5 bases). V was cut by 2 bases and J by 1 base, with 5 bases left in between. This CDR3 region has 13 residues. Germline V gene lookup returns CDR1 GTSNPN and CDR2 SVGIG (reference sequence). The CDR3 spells CAWSSGNTGELFF. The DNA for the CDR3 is TGTGCCTGGAGTAGCGGGAACACCGGGGAGCTGTTTTTT.

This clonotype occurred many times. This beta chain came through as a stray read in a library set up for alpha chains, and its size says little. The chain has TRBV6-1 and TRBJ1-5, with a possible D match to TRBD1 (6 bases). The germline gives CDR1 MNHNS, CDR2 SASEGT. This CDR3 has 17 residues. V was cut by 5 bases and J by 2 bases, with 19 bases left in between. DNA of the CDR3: TGTGCCAGCAGTAAAAAGGGGGACACGGTCGGCAATCAGCCCCAGCATTTT. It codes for CASSKKGDTVGNQPQHF.

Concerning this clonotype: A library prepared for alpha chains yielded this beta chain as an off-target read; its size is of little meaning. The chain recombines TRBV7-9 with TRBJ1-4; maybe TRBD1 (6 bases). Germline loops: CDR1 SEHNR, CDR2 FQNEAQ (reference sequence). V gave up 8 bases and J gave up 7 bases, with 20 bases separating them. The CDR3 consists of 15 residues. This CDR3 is CASRNRGARSEKLFF. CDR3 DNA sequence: TGTGCCAGCCGCAATCGGGGGGCAAGGAGTGAAAAACTGTTTTTT.

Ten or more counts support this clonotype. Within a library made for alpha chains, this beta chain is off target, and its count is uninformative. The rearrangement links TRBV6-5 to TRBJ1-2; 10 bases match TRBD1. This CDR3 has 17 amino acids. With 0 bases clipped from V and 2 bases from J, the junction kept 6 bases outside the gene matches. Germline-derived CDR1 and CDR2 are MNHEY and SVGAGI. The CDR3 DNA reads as TGTGCCAGCAGTTACTCGCCTCTGGGACAGGGGAACTATGGCTACACCTTC. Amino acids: CASSYSPLGQGNYGYTF.

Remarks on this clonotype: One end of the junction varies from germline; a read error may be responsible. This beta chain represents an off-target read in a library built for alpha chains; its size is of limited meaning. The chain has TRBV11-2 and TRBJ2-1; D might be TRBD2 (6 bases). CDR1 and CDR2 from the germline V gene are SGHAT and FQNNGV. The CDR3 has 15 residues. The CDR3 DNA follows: TGTGCCAGCAGCTATACAGAATTGGACTACTATGAGCAGTTCTTC. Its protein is CASSYTELDYYEQFF.

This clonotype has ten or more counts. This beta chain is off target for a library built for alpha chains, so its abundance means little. The CDR3 nucleotides read TGCAGCGTTCTAAGCTATGGCTACACCTTC. It translates to CSVLSYGYTF. The V gene is TRBV29-1, the J gene TRBJ1-2; D is unresolved. Germline V gene lookup returns CDR1 SQVTM and CDR2 ANQGSEA. V was shortened by 5 bases and J by 4 bases, with 5 bases between the two germline ends. The CDR3 runs to 10 residues. Complete variable domain (other parts from reference TRBV29-1 and TRBJ1-2): SAVISQKPSRDICQRGTSLTIQCQVDSQVTMMFWYRQQPGQSLTLIATANQGSEATYESGFVIDKFPISRPNLTFSTLTVSNMSPEDSSIYLCSVLSYGYTFGSGTRLTVV.

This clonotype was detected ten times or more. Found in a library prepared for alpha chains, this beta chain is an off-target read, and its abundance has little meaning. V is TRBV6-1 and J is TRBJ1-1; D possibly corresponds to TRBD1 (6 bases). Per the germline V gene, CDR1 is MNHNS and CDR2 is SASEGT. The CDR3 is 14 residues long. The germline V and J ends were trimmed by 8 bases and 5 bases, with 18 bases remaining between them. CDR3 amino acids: CASLKGGEGTEAFF. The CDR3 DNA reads TGTGCCAGCTTGAAGGGGGGAGAAGGGACTGAAGCTTTCTTT.

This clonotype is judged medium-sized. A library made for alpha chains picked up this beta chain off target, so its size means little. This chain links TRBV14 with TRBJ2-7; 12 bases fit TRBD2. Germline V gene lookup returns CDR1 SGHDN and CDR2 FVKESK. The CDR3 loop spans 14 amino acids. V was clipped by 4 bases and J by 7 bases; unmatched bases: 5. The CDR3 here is CASSRLAGGGEQYF. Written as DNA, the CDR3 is TGTGCCAGCAGCCGTCTAGCGGGAGGGGGGGAGCAGTACTTC.

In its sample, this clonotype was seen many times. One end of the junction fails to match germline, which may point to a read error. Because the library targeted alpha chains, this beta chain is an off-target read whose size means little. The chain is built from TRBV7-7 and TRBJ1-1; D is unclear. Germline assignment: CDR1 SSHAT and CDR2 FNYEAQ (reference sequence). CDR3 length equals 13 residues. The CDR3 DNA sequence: TGTGCTAGCAGCCCCCAGGAGAACACTGAAGCTTTCTTT. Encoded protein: CASSPQENTEAFF.

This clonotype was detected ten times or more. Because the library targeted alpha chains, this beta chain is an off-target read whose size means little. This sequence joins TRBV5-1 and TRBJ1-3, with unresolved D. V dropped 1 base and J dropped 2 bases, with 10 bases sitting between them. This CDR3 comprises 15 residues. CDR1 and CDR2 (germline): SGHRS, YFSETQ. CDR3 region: CASSLNAGAGNTIYF. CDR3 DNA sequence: TGCGCCAGCAGCTTGAACGCAGGAGCTGGAAACACCATATATTTT.

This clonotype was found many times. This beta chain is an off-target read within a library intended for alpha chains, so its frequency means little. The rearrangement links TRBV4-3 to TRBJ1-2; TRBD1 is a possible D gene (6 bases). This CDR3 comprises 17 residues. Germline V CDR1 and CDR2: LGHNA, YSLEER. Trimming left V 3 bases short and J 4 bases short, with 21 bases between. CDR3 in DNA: TGCGCCAGCAGCCAGGATCACCGGGCGACAGGAGCCTATGGCTACACCTTC. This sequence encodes CASSQDHRATGAYGYTF.